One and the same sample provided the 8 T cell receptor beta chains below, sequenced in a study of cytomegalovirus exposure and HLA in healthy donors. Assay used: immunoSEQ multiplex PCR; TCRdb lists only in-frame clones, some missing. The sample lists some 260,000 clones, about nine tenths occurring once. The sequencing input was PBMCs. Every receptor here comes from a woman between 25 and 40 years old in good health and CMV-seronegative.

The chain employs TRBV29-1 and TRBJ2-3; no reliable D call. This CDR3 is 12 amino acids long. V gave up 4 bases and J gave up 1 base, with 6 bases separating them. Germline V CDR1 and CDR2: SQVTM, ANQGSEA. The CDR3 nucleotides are TGCAGCGTTGTTGCAGGCACAGATACGCAGTATTTT. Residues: CSVVAGTDTQYF.

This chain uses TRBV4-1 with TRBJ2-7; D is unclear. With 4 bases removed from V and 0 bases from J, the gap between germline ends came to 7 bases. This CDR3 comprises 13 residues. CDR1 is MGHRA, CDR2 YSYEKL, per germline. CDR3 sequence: CASSPGVSYEQYF. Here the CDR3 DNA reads TGCGCCAGCAGCCCCGGAGTCTCCTACGAGCAGTACTTC.

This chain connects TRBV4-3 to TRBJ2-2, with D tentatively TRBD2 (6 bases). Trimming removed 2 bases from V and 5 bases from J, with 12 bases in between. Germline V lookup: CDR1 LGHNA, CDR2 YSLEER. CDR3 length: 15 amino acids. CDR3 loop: CASSQYGSMTGELFF. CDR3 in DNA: TGCGCCAGCAGCCAATACGGGAGTATGACCGGGGAGCTGTTTTTT.

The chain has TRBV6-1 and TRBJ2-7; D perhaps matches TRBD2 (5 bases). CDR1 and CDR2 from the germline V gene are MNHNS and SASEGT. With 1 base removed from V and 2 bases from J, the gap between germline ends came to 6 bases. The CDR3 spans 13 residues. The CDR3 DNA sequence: TGTGCCAGCAGTGAAGGAGGGACCTACGAGCAGTACTTC. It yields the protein CASSEGGTYEQYF.

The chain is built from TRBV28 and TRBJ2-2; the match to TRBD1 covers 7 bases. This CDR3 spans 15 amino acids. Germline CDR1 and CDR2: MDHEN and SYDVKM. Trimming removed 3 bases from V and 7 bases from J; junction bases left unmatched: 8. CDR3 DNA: TGTGCCAGCAGTTTGCGAACAGGGGCAGTCGGGGAGCTGTTTTTT. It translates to CASSLRTGAVGELFF. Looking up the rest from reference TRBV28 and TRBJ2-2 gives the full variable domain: DVKVTQSSRYLVKRTGEKVFLECVQDMDHENMFWYRQDPGLGLRLIYFSYDVKMKEKGDIPEGYSVSREKKERFSLILESASTNQTSMYLCASSLRTGAVGELFFGEGSRLTVL.

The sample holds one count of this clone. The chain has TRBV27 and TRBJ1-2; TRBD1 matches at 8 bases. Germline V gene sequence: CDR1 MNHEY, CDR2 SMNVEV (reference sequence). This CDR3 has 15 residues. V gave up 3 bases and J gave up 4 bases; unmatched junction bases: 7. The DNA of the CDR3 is TGTGCCAGCAGTTTGAGGCAGGGGGCAAGCTATGGCTACACCTTC. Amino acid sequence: CASSLRQGASYGYTF.

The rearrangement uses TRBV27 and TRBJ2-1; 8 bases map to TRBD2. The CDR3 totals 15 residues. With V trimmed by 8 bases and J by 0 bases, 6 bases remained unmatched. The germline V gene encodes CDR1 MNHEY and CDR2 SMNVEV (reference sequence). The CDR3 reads CASRDGRASYNEQFF. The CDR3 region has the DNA TGTGCCAGCCGTGACGGGAGGGCCTCCTACAATGAGCAGTTCTTC.

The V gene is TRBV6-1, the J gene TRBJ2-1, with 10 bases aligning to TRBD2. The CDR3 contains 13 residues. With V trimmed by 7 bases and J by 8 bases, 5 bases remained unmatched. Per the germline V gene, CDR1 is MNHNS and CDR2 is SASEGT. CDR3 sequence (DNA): TGTGCCAGCACCCCTAGCGGGAGTTATGAGCAGTTCTTC. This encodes CASTPSGSYEQFF.